This paragraph reports one T cell receptor beta chain. The CDR3 totals 16 residues. Trimming removed 2 bases from V and 7 bases from J; junction bases left unmatched: 8. CDR1 is LGHNA, CDR2 YSLEER, per germline. These data originate in a study of T cells of healthy individuals. One entry per CDR3 protein results from TCRdb running MiXCR on the 5' RACE reads. The table lists more than 85,000 distinct CDR3 sequences, 15% to 20% of them singletons. This clonotype was obtained from a human donor in good health. This chain connects TRBV4-3 to TRBJ2-1, with 10 bases aligning to TRBD2. In nucleotides, the CDR3 is TGCGCCAGCAGCCAAACCCTAGCGGGAGTAGGTAATGAGCAGTTCTTC. This codes for CASSQTLAGVGNEQFF.